This TCR beta chain comes out of a study of blood T cell repertoires in COVID-19. TCRdb's copy holds only in-frame clones and misses some; the assay was immunoSEQ multiplex PCR. Of 80,000 to 100,000 clones listed, less than 85% are singletons. The V gene end was trimmed by 2 bases and the J gene end by 9 bases; junction bases not matched to a gene: 7. The CDR3 extends over 15 amino acids. From germline, CDR1 is MNHEY and CDR2 SVGEGT. Material: peripheral blood. The source is a man aged 65-85 years with COVID-19, enrolled during active disease. The genes are TRBV6-2 or TRBV6-3 and TRBJ2-1; 10 nucleotides match TRBD2. Here the CDR3 reads CASSYVLAGVSEQFF. The CDR3 nucleotides are TGTGCCAGCAGTTACGTCCTAGCGGGAGTTAGTGAGCAGTTCTTC.